A single sample is the source of the 23 T cell receptor beta chains below, sequenced in a study of technical replicates of blood from several donors. The table came from immunoSEQ multiplex PCR; TCRdb's copy has only in-frame clones and leaves some out. The sample holds 75,000 to 95,000 clones, 89% seen once. Source material: T cells isolated from PBMCs. Source of these receptors: a human donor in good health.

The chain has TRBV28 and TRBJ2-1; D may be TRBD1 (6 bases). This CDR3 comprises 13 residues. Trimming pared 10 bases from V and 3 bases from J, leaving 13 bases between. Per germline, CDR1 MDHEN and CDR2 SYDVKM. CDR3 sequence reads: CAIQDRRYNEQFF. The CDR3 coding sequence is TGTGCCATCCAGGACAGACGCTACAATGAGCAGTTCTTC.

This chain connects TRBV30 to TRBJ1-5, with TRBD1 identical over 7 bases. CDR1 is GTSNPN and CDR2 is SVGIG in the germline V gene (reference sequence). This CDR3 contains 12 residues. V trimming: 2 bases; J trimming: 6 bases; junction bases outside the gene matches: 1. This CDR3 is CAWSRDSQPQHF. In DNA, the CDR3 is TGTGCCTGGAGTAGGGACAGTCAGCCCCAGCATTTT.

The chain joins TRBV19 to TRBJ1-5; D is possibly TRBD1 (6 bases). The CDR3 extends over 13 amino acids. Germline-derived CDR1 and CDR2 are LNHDA and SQIVND (reference sequence). V was shortened by 5 bases and J by 7 bases, with 12 bases between the two germline ends. Here the CDR3 reads CASSWTDRQPQHF. The CDR3, as DNA: TGTGCCAGTAGTTGGACAGATCGCCAGCCCCAGCATTTT.

The chain links TRBV6-1 to TRBJ2-2, with TRBD1 matching over 10 bases. Germline V gene data show CDR1 as MNHNS and CDR2 as SASEGT. Trimming at V came to 0 bases and at J to 8 bases, leaving 12 bases not matched to a gene. This CDR3 is built from 18 residues. The CDR3 region has the DNA TGTGCCAGCAGTGAAGCGTTTGGGACAGGGGCTCTTGCAGGGGAGCTGTTTTTT. The encoded protein is CASSEAFGTGALAGELFF.

The CDR3 loop is CASSISGSRYEQYF. CDR3 coding DNA: TGTGCCAGCAGTATTAGCGGGAGTAGATACGAGCAGTACTTC. The chain joins TRBV2 to TRBJ2-7; TRBD2 aligns across 9 bases. Trimming took 5 bases from V and 4 from J; bases not matched to a gene: 6. The length of the CDR3 is 14 residues. Germline CDR1 SNHLY, CDR2 FYNNEI. Drawing the rest from reference TRBV2 and TRBJ2-7, the complete variable domain is EPEVTQTPSHQVTQMGQEVILRCVPISNHLYFYWYRQILGQKVEFLVSFYNNEISEKSEIFDDQFSVERPDGSNFTLKIRSTKLEDSAMYFCASSISGSRYEQYFGPGTRLTVT.

The V call is TRBV30, the J call TRBJ1-1; 9 nucleotides align to TRBD1. With 5 bases clipped from V and 5 bases from J, the junction kept 3 bases outside the gene matches. Germline V gene sequence: CDR1 GTSNPN, CDR2 SVGIG (reference sequence). The CDR3 has 12 amino acids. The CDR3 bases are TGTGCCTGGGACAGGGGGGTGACTGAAGCTTTCTTT. It yields the protein CAWDRGVTEAFF.

The rearrangement uses TRBV5-1 and TRBJ2-1; D might be TRBD2 (6 bases). V lost 0 bases and J 5 bases, leaving 9 bases between the germline ends. CDR1 is SGHRS, CDR2 YFSETQ, per germline. The CDR3 runs to 14 residues. The DNA of the CDR3 is TGCGCCAGCAGCTTGGGCGGGATAGACAATGAGCAGTTCTTC. Its translation: CASSLGGIDNEQFF.

This chain uses TRBV2 with TRBJ2-7; maybe TRBD1 (6 bases). Germline CDR1 reads SNHLY; CDR2 reads FYNNEI. Trimming removed 7 bases at V and 5 bases at J, with 15 bases between. The CDR3 runs 13 residues. CDR3 sequence: CASNKVQGHEQYF. The DNA of the CDR3 is TGTGCCAGCAATAAAGTGCAGGGGCACGAGCAGTACTTC.

The V call is TRBV13, the J call TRBJ2-2; D is ambiguous. The length of the CDR3 is 16 residues. CDR1 and CDR2 (germline): PRHDT, FYEKMQ (reference sequence). V was shortened by 5 bases and J by 4 bases, with 17 bases between the two germline ends. Here the CDR3 DNA reads TGTGCCAGCAGCCTGTCTAGTTATCGGCGCACCGGGGAGCTGTTTTTT. Protein product: CASSLSSYRRTGELFF.

The CDR3 DNA reads as TGCGCCAGCAGCTTGGGGGGGGACAGATCTAACTATGGCTACACCTTC. Encoded protein: CASSLGGDRSNYGYTF. J is TRBJ1-2 and V is TRBV5-1; 7 bases fit TRBD1. The V and J ends lost 0 bases and 0 bases, in that order; junction bases with no gene match: 5. CDR1 is SGHRS and CDR2 is YFSETQ in the germline V gene. The CDR3 totals 16 residues.

Only one count was recorded for this clone. The identical CDR3 is also encoded by other nucleotide sequences in the sample. The chain recombines TRBV5-1 with TRBJ1-5, with D possibly being TRBD1 (6 bases). V lost 1 base to trimming and J lost 1 base, with 9 bases between them. CDR1 is SGHRS, CDR2 YFSETQ, per germline. The CDR3 runs 15 residues. The CDR3 bases are TGCGCCAGCAGCTTGACAGGGTACAGCAATCAGCCCCAGCATTTT. Amino acids: CASSLTGYSNQPQHF.

The J gene is TRBJ2-3, the V gene TRBV10-3; TRBD2 matches 8 bases. This CDR3 comprises 18 residues. V shed 10 bases and J 2 bases; nucleotides not matched to a gene: 20. Germline loops: CDR1 ENHRY, CDR2 SYGVKD. CDR3 in DNA: TGTGCCACCCAAACAAGCGGGAGTCCCCCTATTTACACAGATACGCAGTATTTT. Residues: CATQTSGSPPIYTDTQYF.

The chain joins TRBV4-1 to TRBJ2-7, with D perhaps matching TRBD1 (5 bases). Trimming removed 2 bases at V and 2 bases at J, with 10 bases between. The CDR3 contains 14 residues. The germline V gene encodes CDR1 MGHRA and CDR2 YSYEKL. This CDR3 is CASSQSDRPYEQYF. CDR3 in DNA: TGCGCCAGCAGCCAAAGCGACAGACCCTACGAGCAGTACTTC.

This chain joins TRBV28 and TRBJ1-5; no clear D gene. The CDR3 spans 15 residues. Trimming removed 1 base at V and 2 bases at J, with 9 bases between. Germline lookup yields CDR1 MDHEN and CDR2 SYDVKM. CDR3 loop: CASSLYWEGNQPQHF. CDR3 DNA: TGTGCCAGCAGTTTATATTGGGAGGGCAATCAGCCCCAGCATTTT. Based on the CDR3 plus reference TRBV28 and TRBJ1-5, the full variable domain is DVKVTQSSRYLVKRTGEKVFLECVQDMDHENMFWYRQDPGLGLRLIYFSYDVKMKEKGDIPEGYSVSREKKERFSLILESASTNQTSMYLCASSLYWEGNQPQHFGDGTRLSIL.

V and J are TRBV6-1 and TRBJ2-1; D possibly corresponds to TRBD2 (5 bases). The CDR3 consists of 16 residues. Germline CDR1 reads MNHNS; CDR2 reads SASEGT. The V and J ends lost 1 base and 2 bases respectively, with 12 bases between them. The CDR3 DNA sequence: TGTGCCAGCAGTGAAGACTACGGGAATCCCTACAATGAGCAGTTCTTC. It is translated as CASSEDYGNPYNEQFF.

This chain uses TRBV9 with TRBJ1-1, with a weak D call TRBD1 (5 bases). The ends were cut back, 0 bases at V and 1 base at J, with 10 bases in the middle. Germline values: CDR1 SGDLS, CDR2 YYNGEE. CDR3 length equals 15 residues. The chain's CDR3 is CASSVGGAGNTEAFF. CDR3 nucleotides: TGTGCCAGCAGCGTAGGTGGGGCAGGGAACACTGAAGCTTTCTTT. The whole variable domain, filled in from reference TRBV9 and TRBJ1-1, reads DSGVTQTPKHLITATGQRVTLRCSPRSGDLSVYWYQQSLDQGLQFLIQYYNGEERAKGNILERFSAQQFPDLHSELNLSSLELGDSALYFCASSVGGAGNTEAFFGQGTRLTVV.

The chain couples TRBV7-2 to TRBJ1-1; D unclear. This CDR3 region has 16 residues. V shed 5 bases and J shed 0 bases, with 16 bases lying between them. Germline-derived CDR1 and CDR2 are SGHTA and FQGNSA. The DNA of the CDR3 is TGTGCCAGCAGCCGCATATTCGGAGGGATGAACACTGAAGCTTTCTTT. It is translated as CASSRIFGGMNTEAFF. The complete variable domain, with remaining parts taken from reference TRBV7-2 and TRBJ1-1, reads GAGVSQSPSNKVTEKGKDVELRCDPISGHTALYWYRQSLGQGLEFLIYFQGNSAPDKSGLPSDRFSAERTGGSVSTLTIQRTQQEDSAVYLCASSRIFGGMNTEAFFGQGTRLTVV.

The chain combines TRBV28 with TRBJ2-4; 8 bases line up with TRBD2. Germline V gene lookup returns CDR1 MDHEN and CDR2 SYDVKM. V lost 3 bases, J lost 2 bases, and 15 bases stayed unmatched. The CDR3 runs 19 residues. CDR3 amino acids: CASSLVAYREGLTKNIQYF. CDR3 bases: TGTGCCAGCAGTTTGGTGGCTTATCGGGAGGGCCTTACCAAAAACATTCAGTACTTC.

The genes are TRBV30 and TRBJ2-2; 7 bases fit TRBD2. The germline gives CDR1 GTSNPN, CDR2 SVGIG (reference sequence). The CDR3 runs 17 residues. The trim removed 1 base at V and 4 bases at J, leaving 12 bases unmatched. The DNA for the CDR3 is TGTGCCTGGAGTGATAGCGGGCCCCTCAGAGGCACCGGGGAGCTGTTTTTT. It yields the protein CAWSDSGPLRGTGELFF.

V gene TRBV9 combines with J gene TRBJ1-3, with D possibly matching TRBD1 (5 bases). This CDR3 has 16 residues. Germline CDR1 and CDR2: SGDLS and YYNGEE. The V gene lost 2 bases and the J gene lost 8 bases, with 20 bases spanning the gap. CDR3 residues: CASSVTPPGLSDTIYF. The CDR3 region has the DNA TGTGCCAGCAGCGTCACCCCTCCGGGACTCAGCGACACCATATATTTT.

This clone is a singleton in its sample. The J gene is TRBJ2-5, the V gene TRBV9, with a possible D match to TRBD2 (5 bases). CDR3 length: 17 amino acids. Germline V gene sequence: CDR1 SGDLS, CDR2 YYNGEE. The V and J ends lost 0 bases and 4 bases respectively, with 19 bases between them. In DNA, the CDR3 is TGTGCCAGCAGCGTAGGGGTGCGTGGGCTAGGAGGAGAGACCCAGTACTTC. Translated: CASSVGVRGLGGETQYF.

This chain's CDR3 is CASSETGGINEQFF. CDR3 sequence (DNA): TGTGCCAGCAGTGAAACGGGAGGGATTAATGAGCAGTTCTTC. The V gene is TRBV6-4, the J gene TRBJ2-1, with 8 positions matching TRBD2. Losses at the gene ends were 3 bases for V and 7 bases for J; bases not matched to a gene: 5. The V gene's germline CDR1 is MRHNA and CDR2 SNTAGT. This CDR3 comprises 14 residues.

A note on this clone: An end of the junction does not agree with germline; a read error may underlie this. This chain uses TRBV7-7 with TRBJ2-7; D not resolved. There are 15 residues in the CDR3. Germline CDR1 and CDR2: SSHAT and FNYEAQ (reference sequence). The DNA for the CDR3 is TGTGCTAGCAGAAATTCGAGTGGTACCGGCTACGAGCAGTACTTC. It translates to CASRNSSGTGYEQYF.